The 16 T cell receptor beta chains given below trace back to one sample, sequenced in a study of CD4 T cell repertoires in COVID-19. Recombinant SARS-CoV-2 spike or nucleoprotein, presented by autologous monocytes, stimulated the CFSE-labeled cells. Method: immunoSEQ multiplex PCR; TCRdb's copy keeps in-frame clones and lacks some. The sample lists some 700 clones, about a tenth occurring once. The antigens these receptors bind are not known. Here the sequenced sample was effector memory CD4+ T cells, cultured in vitro, taken after recovery from COVID-19. These receptors were taken from a human donor who had COVID-19.

This clone qualifies as large. The rearrangement links TRBV10-3 to TRBJ2-7; no firm D call. The CDR3 runs 12 residues. Germline V gives CDR1 ENHRY, CDR2 SYGVKD. With 4 bases removed from V and 4 bases from J, the gap between germline ends came to 8 bases. The chain's CDR3 is CAISGDGYEQYV. The CDR3 DNA is TGTGCCATCAGTGGGGATGGGTACGAGCAGTACGTC.

This clone is classed as medium-sized. The CDR3 is CASSPGTANTGELFF. DNA for the CDR3: TGTGCCAGCTCTCCCGGGACAGCGAACACCGGGGAGCTGTTTTTT. The chain has TRBV18 and TRBJ2-2, with 7 bases identical to TRBD1. This CDR3 spans 15 amino acids. Per the germline V gene, CDR1 is KGHSH and CDR2 is LQKENI. After removal of 6 bases from V and 0 bases from J, the junction contained 4 bases not matched to a gene.

This clone is categorized as large. The rearrangement links TRBV18 to TRBJ1-1; D is uncertain. CDR3 length equals 15 residues. Trimming shortened V by 3 bases and J by 6 bases, and 17 bases separated the two germline ends. Germline assignment: CDR1 KGHSH and CDR2 LQKENI. The CDR3 loop reads CASSPAPGQSAEAFF. CDR3 bases: TGTGCCAGCTCACCGGCGCCGGGCCAATCGGCTGAAGCTTTCTTT.

This clone is labeled as large. V is TRBV12-3 or TRBV12-4 and J is TRBJ2-1; TRBD1 might be the D (5 bases). This CDR3 is 12 amino acids long. Trimming shortened V by 5 bases and J by 3 bases, and 5 bases separated the two germline ends. The CDR3 region is CASSDSYNEQFF. The CDR3 bases are TGTGCCAGCAGTGACAGCTACAATGAGCAGTTCTTC.

The chain uses TRBV3-1 (or the pseudogene TRBV3-2) and TRBJ1-5; D remains ambiguous. V dropped 0 bases and J dropped 5 bases, with 14 bases sitting between them. The CDR3 is made up of 16 amino acids. CDR1 and CDR2 from the germline V gene are LGHDT and YNNKEL (reference sequence). The CDR3 spells CASSQDYTEAHQPQHF. The DNA for the CDR3 is TGTGCCAGCAGCCAAGATTACACAGAAGCACATCAGCCCCAGCATTTT.

This rearrangement joins TRBV6-1 to TRBJ1-5; tentatively, D is TRBD1 (5 bases). The CDR3 is 18 residues long. The V gene lost 0 bases and the J gene lost 0 bases, with 15 bases spanning the gap. Looked up from germline, CDR1 is MNHNS and CDR2 is SASEGT. The CDR3 loop is CASSEAGTLIYSNQPQHF. The CDR3 DNA follows: TGTGCCAGCAGTGAAGCCGGGACGTTAATCTATAGCAATCAGCCCCAGCATTTT.

This clone qualifies as large. The CDR3 DNA reads TGTGCCAGCAGCCAAGCCCAGGGACCCTACGAGCAGTACTTC. Residues: CASSQAQGPYEQYF. The chain couples TRBV3-1 (or the pseudogene TRBV3-2) to TRBJ2-7; either TRBD1 or TRBD2 may fit D (5 bases each). Trimming removed 1 base at V and 2 bases at J, with 9 bases between. The CDR3 is made up of 14 amino acids. The germline CDR1 and CDR2 sequences are LGHDT and YNNKEL (reference sequence).

By share, this clone counts as medium-sized. This rearrangement joins TRBV18 to TRBJ1-4; TRBD1 matches at 11 bases. CDR1 is KGHSH, CDR2 LQKENI, per germline. V lost 6 bases and J lost 8; bases outside the gene matches: 8. The CDR3 loop spans 15 amino acids. As DNA, the CDR3 is TGTGCCAGCTCTTTTGGGACAGGGGGTCTGGAAAAACTGTTTTTT. Translation: CASSFGTGGLEKLFF.

The chain recombines TRBV6-6 with TRBJ1-2; no reliable D call. Germline V gene data show CDR1 as MNHNY and CDR2 as SVGAGI (reference sequence). The CDR3 is made up of 10 amino acids. Trimming took off 4 bases at V and 4 bases at J, with 1 base between the two ends. CDR3 bases: TGTGCCAGCAGTTCCTATGGCTACACCTTC. It is translated as CASSSYGYTF.

This clone was counted once. It is unclear where the CDR3 begins or ends on the DNA, so no DNA is shown, and the CDR3 is as TCRdb lists it. This sequence joins TRBV6-4 and TRBJ2-2; the listed D gene, TRBD1, was not tested against the DNA. Germline V gene lookup returns CDR1 MRHNA and CDR2 SNTAGT. The CDR3 contains 16 residues when both ends are counted. CDR3 residues: CASSEGTGEGPGSCFF.

J is TRBJ1-1 and V is TRBV7-8, with 10 bases identical to TRBD1. V was clipped by 7 bases and J by 0 bases; unmatched bases: 5. This CDR3 has 15 residues. Germline loops: CDR1 SGHVS, CDR2 FQNEAQ. Here the CDR3 reads CASTGTGALNTEAFF. Written as DNA, the CDR3 is TGTGCCAGCACCGGGACAGGGGCTTTGAACACTGAAGCTTTCTTT.

This clone rates as large. The gene calls are TRBV7-9 and TRBJ2-3; D could derive from TRBD1 or TRBD2 (5 bases each). Germline V gene lookup returns CDR1 SEHNR and CDR2 FQNEAQ (reference sequence). The V end lost 7 bases, the J end lost 0 bases, and 11 bases lay between the germline ends. The CDR3 has 14 amino acids. The CDR3 reads CASTGTGSTDTQYF. The CDR3 DNA sequence: TGTGCCAGCACCGGGACGGGTAGCACAGATACGCAGTATTTT.

By its share, this clone is large. V gene TRBV10-3 combines with J gene TRBJ1-1; unclear D gene. Trimming left V 3 bases short and J 4 bases short, with 12 bases between. Germline V CDR1 and CDR2: ENHRY, SYGVKD. The CDR3 spans 14 residues. The CDR3 DNA sequence: TGTGCCATCAGTGATCTGGGAGATACCACTGAAGCTTTCTTT. As protein: CAISDLGDTTEAFF.

The table lists this clone with a count of one. This chain connects TRBV10-1 to TRBJ2-1, with unresolved D. The CDR3 is 13 amino acids. V gave up 4 bases and J gave up 4 bases, with 8 bases separating them. The germline V gene has CDR1 WNHNN and CDR2 SYGVQD (reference sequence). The CDR3 DNA reads as TGCGCCAGCAGTGGGGGTCTTTACAATGAGCAGTTCTTC. Translating gives CASSGGLYNEQFF.

By sample share, this clone is medium-sized. The J gene is TRBJ1-2, the V gene TRBV4-3; D is possibly TRBD1 (5 bases). The CDR3 runs 14 residues. The V and J ends lost 0 bases and 8 bases respectively, with 13 bases between them. Germline-derived CDR1 and CDR2 are LGHNA and YSLEER. CDR3 in amino acids: CASSQEPGRGGYTF. As DNA, the CDR3 is TGCGCCAGCAGCCAAGAACCCGGGAGGGGAGGCTACACCTTC.

By share, this clone counts as medium-sized. This chain connects TRBV7-9 to TRBJ2-3; unclear D gene. Germline V gene sequence: CDR1 SEHNR, CDR2 FQNEAQ (reference sequence). Trimming stripped 1 base from V and 0 bases from J, with 5 bases between. The CDR3 sequence is 14 residues long. This chain's CDR3 is CASSLVGSTDTQYF. CDR3 sequence (DNA): TGTGCCAGCAGCTTAGTCGGTAGCACAGATACGCAGTATTTT.